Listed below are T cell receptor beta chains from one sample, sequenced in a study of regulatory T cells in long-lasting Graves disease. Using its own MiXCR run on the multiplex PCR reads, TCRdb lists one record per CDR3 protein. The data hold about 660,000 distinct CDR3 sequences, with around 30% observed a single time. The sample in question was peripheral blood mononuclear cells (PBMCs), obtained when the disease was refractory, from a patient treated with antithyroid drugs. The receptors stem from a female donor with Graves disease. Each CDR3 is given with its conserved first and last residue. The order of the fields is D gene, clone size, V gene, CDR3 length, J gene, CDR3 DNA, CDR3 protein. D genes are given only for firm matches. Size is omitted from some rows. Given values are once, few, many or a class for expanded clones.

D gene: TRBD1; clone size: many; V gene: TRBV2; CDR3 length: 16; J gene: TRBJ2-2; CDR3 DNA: TGTGCCAGCAGTATGGCAGGGGGCGCCGGGACCGGGGAGCTGTTTTTT; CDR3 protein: CASSMAGGAGTGELFF
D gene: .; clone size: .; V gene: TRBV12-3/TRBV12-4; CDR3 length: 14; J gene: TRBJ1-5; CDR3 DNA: TGTGCCAGCAGGAGTACAGGGTACAATCAGCCCCAGCATTTT; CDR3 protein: CASRSTGYNQPQHF
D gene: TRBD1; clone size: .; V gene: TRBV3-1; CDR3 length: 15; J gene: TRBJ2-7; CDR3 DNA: TGTTCCAGCAGCCCCGGGACAGGGGCCTCCTACGAGCAGTACTTC; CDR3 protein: CSSSPGTGASYEQYF
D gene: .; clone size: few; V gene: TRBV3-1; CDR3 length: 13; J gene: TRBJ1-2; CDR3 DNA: TGTGCCAGCAGCCGGGCGTTAAACTATGGCTACACCTTC; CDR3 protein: CASSRALNYGYTF
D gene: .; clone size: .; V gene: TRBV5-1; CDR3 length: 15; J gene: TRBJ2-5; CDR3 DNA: TGCGCCAGCAGCTTGCCCTTAGGGCAGGGGGAGACCCAGTACTTC; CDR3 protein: CASSLPLGQGETQYF
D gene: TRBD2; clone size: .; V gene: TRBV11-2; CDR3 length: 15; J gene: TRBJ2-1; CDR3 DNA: TGTGCCAGCAGCTTAGAAGCGGGAGACTACAATGAGCAGTTCTTC; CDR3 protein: CASSLEAGDYNEQFF
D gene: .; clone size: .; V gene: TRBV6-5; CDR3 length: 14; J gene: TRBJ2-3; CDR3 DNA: TGTGCCAGCAGTTACCCTTCGACTACAGATACGCAGTATTTT; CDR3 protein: CASSYPSTTDTQYF
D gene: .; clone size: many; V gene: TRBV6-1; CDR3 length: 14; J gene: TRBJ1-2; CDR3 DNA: TGTGCCAGCACGACCGGGGGAATACTGTATGGCTACACCTTC; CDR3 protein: CASTTGGILYGYTF
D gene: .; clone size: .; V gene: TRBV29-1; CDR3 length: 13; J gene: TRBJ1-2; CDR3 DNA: TGCAGCGTTGAGAGCCAGGGATGGTATGGCTACACCTTC; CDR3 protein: CSVESQGWYGYTF
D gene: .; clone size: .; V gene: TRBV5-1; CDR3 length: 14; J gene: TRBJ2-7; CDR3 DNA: TGCGCCAGCAGCTTGAAGGACAACTCCTACGAGCAGTACTTC; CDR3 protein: CASSLKDNSYEQYF
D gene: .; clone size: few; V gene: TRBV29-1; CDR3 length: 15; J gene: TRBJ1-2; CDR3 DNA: TGCAGCGTTGAAGGAGAGGCAGGACCGGGCTATGGCTACACCTTC; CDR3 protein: CSVEGEAGPGYGYTF
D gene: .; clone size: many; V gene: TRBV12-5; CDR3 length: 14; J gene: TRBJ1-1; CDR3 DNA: TGTGCTAGTGGTTTGCGGGTGTCGAACACTGAAGCTTTCTTT; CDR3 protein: CASGLRVSNTEAFF
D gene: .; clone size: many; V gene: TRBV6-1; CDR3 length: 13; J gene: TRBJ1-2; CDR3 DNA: TGTGCCAGCAGTGGACAGGATTCCTATGGCTACACCTTC; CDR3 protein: CASSGQDSYGYTF
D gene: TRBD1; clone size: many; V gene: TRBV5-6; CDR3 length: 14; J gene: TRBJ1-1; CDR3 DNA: TGTGCCAGCAGCTTGGGGACAGGGCATACTGAAGCTTTCTTT; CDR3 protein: CASSLGTGHTEAFF
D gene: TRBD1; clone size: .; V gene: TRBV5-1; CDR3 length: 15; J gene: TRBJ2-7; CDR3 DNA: TGCGCCAGCAGCTTGGGGGGACAGAACAACTACGAGCAGTACTTC; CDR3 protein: CASSLGGQNNYEQYF
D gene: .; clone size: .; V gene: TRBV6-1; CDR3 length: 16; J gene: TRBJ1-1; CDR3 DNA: TGTGCCAGCAGTGAAGCGTGGCCCCACGGGGTGACTGAAGCTTTCTTT; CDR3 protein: CASSEAWPHGVTEAFF
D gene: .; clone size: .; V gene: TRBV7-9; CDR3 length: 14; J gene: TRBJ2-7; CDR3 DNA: TGTGCCAGCAGCCCCCCGGACAGAGACTACGAGCAGTACTTC; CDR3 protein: CASSPPDRDYEQYF
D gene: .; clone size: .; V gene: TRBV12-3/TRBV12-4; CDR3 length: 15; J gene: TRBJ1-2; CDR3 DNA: TGTGCCAGCAATTTAGCCCCAGCTACGGGCTATGGCTACACCTTC; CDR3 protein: CASNLAPATGYGYTF
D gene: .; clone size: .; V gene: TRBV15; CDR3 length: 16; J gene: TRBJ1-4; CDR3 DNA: TGTGCCACCAGCAGGAGACAGTTAACAACTAATGAAAAACTGTTTTTT; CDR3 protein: CATSRRQLTTNEKLFF
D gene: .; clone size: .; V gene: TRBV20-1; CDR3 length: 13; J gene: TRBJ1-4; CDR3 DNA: TGCAGTGCTAGAGATACGGGGTATGAAAAACTGTCTTTT; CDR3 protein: CSARDTGYEKLSF
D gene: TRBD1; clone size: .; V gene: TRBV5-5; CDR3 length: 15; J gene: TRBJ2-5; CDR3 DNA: TGTGCCAGCAGCTCAACGACAGGGGGCGGTCAGACCCAGTACTTC; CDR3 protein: CASSSTTGGGQTQYF
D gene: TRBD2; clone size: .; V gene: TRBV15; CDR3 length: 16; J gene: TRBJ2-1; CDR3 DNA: TGTGCCACCAGCAGAGATACTGACGGGAGGGGAAATGAGCAGTTCTTC; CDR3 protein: CATSRDTDGRGNEQFF
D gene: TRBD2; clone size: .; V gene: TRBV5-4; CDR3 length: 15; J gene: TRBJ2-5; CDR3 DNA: TGTGCCAGCAGCTTGACTAGCGGGAAGGGAGAGACCCAGTACTTC; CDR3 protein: CASSLTSGKGETQYF
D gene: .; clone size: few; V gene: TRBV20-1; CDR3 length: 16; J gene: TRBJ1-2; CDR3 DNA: TGCAGTGCTCCCGAGGGGGGGGCTGTAGGCTGGTATGGCTACACCTTC; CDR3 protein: CSAPEGGAVGWYGYTF
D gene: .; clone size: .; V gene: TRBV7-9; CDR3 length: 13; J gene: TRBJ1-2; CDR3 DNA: TGTGCCAGCAGCCCCCCTCGCGGCTATGGCTACACCTTC; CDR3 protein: CASSPPRGYGYTF
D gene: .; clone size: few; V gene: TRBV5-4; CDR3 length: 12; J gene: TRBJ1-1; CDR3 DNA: TGTGCCAGCAGCTTGGATGACACTGAAGCTTTCTTT; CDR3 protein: CASSLDDTEAFF
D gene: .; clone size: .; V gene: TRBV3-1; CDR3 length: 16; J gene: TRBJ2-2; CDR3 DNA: TGTGCCAGCAGCCAAGATAGAGGACAGAACACCGGGGAGCTGTTTTTT; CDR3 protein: CASSQDRGQNTGELFF
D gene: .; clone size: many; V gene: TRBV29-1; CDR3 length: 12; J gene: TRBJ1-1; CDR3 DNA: TGCAGCGTTGAATTCCGGGCAACTGAAGCTTTCTTT; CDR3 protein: CSVEFRATEAFF
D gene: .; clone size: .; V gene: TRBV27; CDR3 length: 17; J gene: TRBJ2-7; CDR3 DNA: TGTGCCAGCAGTCCCCTTCGCCGAGACATGAGTTCCTACGAGCAGTACTTC; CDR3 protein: CASSPLRRDMSSYEQYF
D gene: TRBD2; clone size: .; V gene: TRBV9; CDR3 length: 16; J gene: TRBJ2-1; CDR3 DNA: TGTGCCAGCAGCGGCTCCGGGACTAGCGGATACAATGAGCAGTTCTTC; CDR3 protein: CASSGSGTSGYNEQFF
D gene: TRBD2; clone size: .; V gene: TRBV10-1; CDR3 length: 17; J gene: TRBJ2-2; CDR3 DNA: TGCGCCAGCAGTGAGTCGGGACTAGCGGAGGACACCGGGGAGCTGTTTTTT; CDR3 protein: CASSESGLAEDTGELFF
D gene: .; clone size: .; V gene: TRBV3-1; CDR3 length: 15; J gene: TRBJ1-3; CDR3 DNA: TGTGCCAGCAGCCAAGGGACCCTCTCTGGAAACACCATATATTTT; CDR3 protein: CASSQGTLSGNTIYF
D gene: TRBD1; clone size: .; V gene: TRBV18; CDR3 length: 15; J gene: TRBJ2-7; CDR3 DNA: TGTGCCAGCTCACTCCGACAGGGGGTATCCTATGAGCAGTACTTC; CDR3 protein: CASSLRQGVSYEQYF
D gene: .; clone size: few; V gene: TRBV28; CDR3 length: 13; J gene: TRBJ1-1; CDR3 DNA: TGTGCCAGCAGGGTTGTTGTGAACACTGAAGCTTTCTTT; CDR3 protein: CASRVVVNTEAFF
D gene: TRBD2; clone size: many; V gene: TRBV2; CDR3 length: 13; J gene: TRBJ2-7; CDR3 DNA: TGTGCCAGTCAGCGGGAGTCGTCCTACGAGCAGTACTTC; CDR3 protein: CASQRESSYEQYF
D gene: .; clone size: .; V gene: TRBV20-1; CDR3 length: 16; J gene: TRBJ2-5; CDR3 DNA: TGCAGTGTTAGAGCTGGGGGGACCCTGACTTCTGGGACCCAGTACTTC; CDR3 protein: CSVRAGGTLTSGTQYF
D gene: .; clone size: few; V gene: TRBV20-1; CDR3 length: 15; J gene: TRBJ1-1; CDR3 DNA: TGCAGTGCTATCCGTATCATGGGGGGCGGAACTGAAGCTTTCTTT; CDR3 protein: CSAIRIMGGGTEAFF
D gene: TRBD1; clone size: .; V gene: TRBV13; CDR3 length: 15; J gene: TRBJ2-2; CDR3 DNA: TGTGCCAGCAGCCGACAGGGTAGGGACACCGGGGAGCTGTTTTTT; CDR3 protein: CASSRQGRDTGELFF
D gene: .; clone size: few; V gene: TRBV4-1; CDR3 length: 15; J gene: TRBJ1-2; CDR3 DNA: TGCGCCAGCAGCCAAGAGGGTCCTTCGACAACTGGCTACACCTTC; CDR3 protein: CASSQEGPSTTGYTF
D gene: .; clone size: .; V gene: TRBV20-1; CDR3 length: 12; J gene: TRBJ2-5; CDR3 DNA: TGCAGTGCCGCGACTAGTCGAGAGACCCAGTACTTC; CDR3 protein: CSAATSRETQYF
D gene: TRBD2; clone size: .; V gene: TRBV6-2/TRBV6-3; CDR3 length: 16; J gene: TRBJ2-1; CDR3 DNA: TGTGCCAGCAGTTACAGGGCGAGCGGGAGGATAAGAGAGCAGTTCTTC; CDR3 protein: CASSYRASGRIREQFF
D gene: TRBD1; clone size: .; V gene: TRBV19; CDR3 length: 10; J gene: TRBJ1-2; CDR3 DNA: TGTGCCACCGGGACAGATGGCTACACCTTC; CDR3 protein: CATGTDGYTF
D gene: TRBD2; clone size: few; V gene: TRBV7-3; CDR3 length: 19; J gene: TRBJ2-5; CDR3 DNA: TGTGCCAGCAGCCCCTTGGGGCTGCCTCTGGCGGGAGGGCAAGAGACCCAGTACTTC; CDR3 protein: CASSPLGLPLAGGQETQYF
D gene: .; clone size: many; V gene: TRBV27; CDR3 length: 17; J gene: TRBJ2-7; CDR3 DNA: TGTGCCAGCAGTTACTGGGGTTCGCGGGGACACCCCTACGAGCAGTACTTC; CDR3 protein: CASSYWGSRGHPYEQYF
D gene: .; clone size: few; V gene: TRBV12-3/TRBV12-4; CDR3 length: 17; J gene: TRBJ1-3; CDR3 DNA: TGTGCCAGCAGTTTGATAGTAGGAGGGGGCTCTGGAAACACCATATATTTT; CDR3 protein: CASSLIVGGGSGNTIYF
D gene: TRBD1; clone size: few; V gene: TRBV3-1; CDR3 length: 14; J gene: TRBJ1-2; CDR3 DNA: TGTGCCAGCAGTCTTAAAGGACAGGGATATGGCTACACCTTC; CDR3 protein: CASSLKGQGYGYTF